This is a list of T cell receptor beta chains from one sample in a study of blood T cell repertoires in COVID-19. Clones were read by immunoSEQ multiplex PCR, and TCRdb kept only the in-frame ones, dropping some. The table lists roughly 220,000 clones, 86% of them singletons. The sample comprised peripheral blood. These receptors were taken from a woman between 45 and 60 years old with COVID-19, enrolled during active disease. Both conserved end residues are part of each CDR3. A clone size is listed for some rows: how often the clone was seen (once, few, many), or a class if it is expanded.

. TRBJ1-5 TRBV28 CASSPSLQGFSNQPQHF
. TRBJ1-2 TRBV2 CASRQGPGTGSGYTF
few TRBJ1-5 TRBV19 CASSIDRQPQHF
. TRBJ1-3 TRBV28 CASIPGGTGGGNTIYF
. TRBJ2-3 TRBV5-4 CASSPPRAEGADTQYF
once TRBJ1-6 TRBV2 CASMTGESEAPLHF
. TRBJ2-2 TRBV5-4 CASSKTSGGAKAGELFF
. TRBJ2-6 TRBV27 CASSPFGANVLTF
. TRBJ2-3 TRBV19 CASSPTSTYTDTQYF
. TRBJ1-1 TRBV30 CAWSFQGGFMNTEAFF
. TRBJ1-4 TRBV5-1 CASSLGAGGEKLFF
. TRBJ2-3 TRBV23-1 CASSQSGQGMKETQYF
. TRBJ1-2 TRBV30 CAWSRGIDYGYTF
. TRBJ1-1 TRBV10-3 CASNGEGNTEAFF
few TRBJ2-7 TRBV3-1/TRBV3-2 CASSQDGGTGAYEQYF
. TRBJ1-2 TRBV7-2 CASSPWEGGGYTF
. TRBJ2-2 TRBV13 CASSLGQGPGELFF
. TRBJ2-1 TRBV19 CASNTGGSSYNEQFF
. TRBJ1-1 TRBV6-5 CASSSRGRINTEAFF
. TRBJ2-5 TRBV7-2 CASSPRLAGAQETQYF
. TRBJ2-7 TRBV11-3 CASSPAGGIASSYEQYF
. TRBJ2-3 TRBV24-1 CATSDSRQGLSTDTQYF
. TRBJ2-2 TRBV15 CATSRERGGNTGELFF
. TRBJ2-6 TRBV29-1 CSSGTEGSSGANVLTF
. TRBJ1-1 TRBV19 CASSIGSRNTEAFF
. TRBJ2-3 TRBV10-1 CASSVLAGGPPDTQYF
. TRBJ2-3 TRBV30 CAWSPPGLSTDTQYF
. TRBJ1-5 TRBV6-2/TRBV6-3 CASSYGGFGQPQHF
. TRBJ2-2 TRBV29-1 CSVEGSTGAGELFF
. TRBJ1-2 TRBV19 CASSGGGGANYGYTF
. TRBJ1-2 TRBV19 CASSISVYGYTF
once TRBJ1-6 TRBV3-1/TRBV3-2 CASGQGRNSPLHF
. TRBJ1-6 TRBV6-5 CASNGYGSPLHF
. TRBJ2-2 TRBV28 CASRPQQGAVSTGELFF
. TRBJ2-3 TRBV18 CASSPNRGQRTDTQYF
once TRBJ1-3 TRBV5-1 CASSRSGLNSGNTIYF
. TRBJ1-1 TRBV6-6 CASKLPRDGTEAFF
once TRBJ2-2 TRBV2 CASSLRRGRANTGELFF
. TRBJ2-1 TRBV7-9 CASRATGDPYNEQFF
. TRBJ2-3 TRBV30 CAWSWASLTDTQYF
. TRBJ2-7 TRBV19 CASSRAGGNSYEQYF
. TRBJ2-1 TRBV28 CASNSPGRQFF
. TRBJ2-7 TRBV6-6 CASRPTGNSYEQYF
. TRBJ1-4 TRBV2 CASSRDRPTTNEKLFF
. TRBJ1-2 TRBV6-6 CASIDRNYGYTF
. TRBJ2-1 TRBV6-5 CASSLAGGAIEQFF
. TRBJ1-1 TRBV19 CASSINRGNTEAFF
. TRBJ1-1 TRBV19 CASSPTATDTEAFF
large TRBJ1-2 TRBV27 CASSLQGGNYGYTF
. TRBJ1-1 TRBV29-1 CTLNRGDTEAFF
. TRBJ1-6 TRBV6-2/TRBV6-3 CASSNEGRNSPLHF
once TRBJ2-7 TRBV5-8 CASSYDRGHEQYF